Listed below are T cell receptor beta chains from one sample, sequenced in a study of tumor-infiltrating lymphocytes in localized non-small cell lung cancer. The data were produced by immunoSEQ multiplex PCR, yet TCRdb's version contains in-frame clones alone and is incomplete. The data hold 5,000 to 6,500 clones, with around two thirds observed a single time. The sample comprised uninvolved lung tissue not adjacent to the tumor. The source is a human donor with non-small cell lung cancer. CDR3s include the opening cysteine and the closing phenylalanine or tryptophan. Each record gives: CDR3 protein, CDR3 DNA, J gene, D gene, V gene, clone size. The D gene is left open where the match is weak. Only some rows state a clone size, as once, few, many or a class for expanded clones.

CDR3 protein: CASSSLTGTNEQFF
CDR3 DNA: TGTGCCAGCAGTTCACTCACCGGGACCAATGAGCAGTTCTTC
J gene: TRBJ2-1
D gene: NA
V gene: TRBV6-5
clone size: NA

CDR3 protein: CASSPGTNRVRETQYF
CDR3 DNA: TGTGCCAGCAGTCCTGGGACTAACCGGGTTCGGGAGACCCAGTACTTC
J gene: TRBJ2-5
D gene: TRBD2
V gene: TRBV27
clone size: NA

CDR3 protein: CASSKGETQYF
CDR3 DNA: TGTGCCAGCAGCAAGGGGGAGACGCAGTATTTT
J gene: TRBJ2-3
D gene: NA
V gene: TRBV21-1
clone size: NA

CDR3 protein: CASSYGQVGETQYF
CDR3 DNA: TGTGCCAGCAGTTACGGGCAGGTTGGCGAGACCCAGTACTTC
J gene: TRBJ2-5
D gene: NA
V gene: TRBV6-5
clone size: NA

CDR3 protein: CASSKTSGSNTGELFF
CDR3 DNA: TGCGCCAGCAGCAAGACTAGCGGGAGTAACACCGGGGAGCTGTTTTTT
J gene: TRBJ2-2
D gene: TRBD2
V gene: TRBV5-1
clone size: NA

CDR3 protein: CAWRTSGSAPDTQYF
CDR3 DNA: TGTGCCTGGCGGACTAGCGGGAGTGCCCCAGATACGCAGTATTTT
J gene: TRBJ2-3
D gene: TRBD2
V gene: TRBV30
clone size: NA

CDR3 protein: CASSQGLWNTEAFF
CDR3 DNA: TGCGCCAGCAGCCAAGGGCTGTGGAACACTGAAGCTTTCTTT
J gene: TRBJ1-1
D gene: NA
V gene: TRBV4-1
clone size: NA

CDR3 protein: CATWDRANEKLFF
CDR3 DNA: TGTGCCACCTGGGACAGGGCTAATGAAAAACTGTTTTTT
J gene: TRBJ1-4
D gene: TRBD1
V gene: TRBV19
clone size: NA

CDR3 protein: CAWKNPPNTEAFF
CDR3 DNA: TGTGCCTGGAAGAATCCCCCGAACACTGAAGCTTTCTTT
J gene: TRBJ1-1
D gene: NA
V gene: TRBV30
clone size: NA

CDR3 protein: CASSQDPRREQPQHF
CDR3 DNA: TGTGCCAGCAGCCAAGATCCACGCAGAGAACAGCCCCAGCATTTT
J gene: TRBJ1-5
D gene: NA
V gene: TRBV4-2
clone size: few

CDR3 protein: CASSHDRDPEDYGYTF
CDR3 DNA: TGTGCCAGCAGCCACGACCGGGACCCAGAGGACTATGGCTACACCTTC
J gene: TRBJ1-2
D gene: NA
V gene: TRBV7-9
clone size: few

CDR3 protein: CASSIAGETQYF
CDR3 DNA: TGTGCCAGTAGTATAGCGGGAGAGACCCAGTACTTC
J gene: TRBJ2-5
D gene: NA
V gene: TRBV19
clone size: NA

CDR3 protein: CASSLLRTGANVLTF
CDR3 DNA: TGTGCCAGCAGTTTACTAAGGACAGGGGCCAACGTCCTGACTTTC
J gene: TRBJ2-6
D gene: NA
V gene: TRBV27
clone size: NA

CDR3 protein: CASSLWVAGTNYGYTF
CDR3 DNA: TGTGCCAGCAGTTTATGGGTTGCCGGGACAAACTATGGCTACACCTTC
J gene: TRBJ1-2
D gene: NA
V gene: TRBV28
clone size: few

CDR3 protein: CASSPPGPRGYTF
CDR3 DNA: TGTGCCAGCAGTCCTCCGGGCCCTAGAGGCTACACCTTC
J gene: TRBJ1-2
D gene: NA
V gene: TRBV2
clone size: medium-sized

CDR3 protein: CASHLQGITDTQYF
CDR3 DNA: TGTGCCAGCCACCTCCAGGGGATCACAGATACGCAGTATTTT
J gene: TRBJ2-3
D gene: NA
V gene: TRBV6-1
clone size: NA

CDR3 protein: CASSVGSADTDTQYF
CDR3 DNA: TGTGCCAGCAGCGTAGGAAGCGCGGACACAGATACGCAGTATTTT
J gene: TRBJ2-3
D gene: NA
V gene: TRBV9
clone size: NA

CDR3 protein: CAWTVNTGELFF
CDR3 DNA: TGTGCCTGGACGGTGAACACCGGGGAGCTGTTTTTT
J gene: TRBJ2-2
D gene: NA
V gene: TRBV30
clone size: NA

CDR3 protein: CASSLARGTASEQYF
CDR3 DNA: TGTGCCAGCAGTCTCGCCCGGGGGACGGCCTCCGAGCAGTACTTC
J gene: TRBJ2-7
D gene: NA
V gene: TRBV6-5
clone size: NA

CDR3 protein: CASSVDASGSMYEQYF
CDR3 DNA: TGTGCCAGCAGCGTAGATGCTAGCGGGAGTATGTACGAGCAGTACTTC
J gene: TRBJ2-7
D gene: TRBD2
V gene: TRBV9
clone size: once

CDR3 protein: CASSEIWGNEKLFF
CDR3 DNA: TGTGCCAGCAGTGAAATCTGGGGCAATGAAAAACTGTTTTTT
J gene: TRBJ1-4
D gene: NA
V gene: TRBV6-1
clone size: NA

CDR3 protein: CAWRGRTNTQYF
CDR3 DNA: TGTGCCTGGAGGGGGAGGACAAATACGCAGTATTTT
J gene: TRBJ2-3
D gene: NA
V gene: TRBV30
clone size: NA

CDR3 protein: CASSRDRVYEQYF
CDR3 DNA: TGTGCCAGCAGCAGGGACAGGGTCTACGAGCAGTACTTC
J gene: TRBJ2-7
D gene: TRBD1
V gene: TRBV14
clone size: NA

CDR3 protein: CAWSVSEDSDYEQYF
CDR3 DNA: TGTGCCTGGAGTGTCTCGGAAGACAGCGACTACGAGCAGTACTTC
J gene: TRBJ2-7
D gene: NA
V gene: TRBV30
clone size: NA

CDR3 protein: CAWSGQSGTEAFF
CDR3 DNA: TGTGCCTGGAGTGGACAGTCGGGAACTGAAGCTTTCTTT
J gene: TRBJ1-1
D gene: NA
V gene: TRBV30
clone size: NA

CDR3 protein: CASSLGPSTGYNEQFF
CDR3 DNA: TGTGCCAGCAGCTTGGGGCCGTCCACAGGGTACAATGAGCAGTTCTTC
J gene: TRBJ2-1
D gene: NA
V gene: TRBV7-8
clone size: medium-sized

CDR3 protein: CASSQGDRESEKLFF
CDR3 DNA: TGCGCCAGCAGCCAAGGGGACAGGGAAAGTGAAAAACTGTTTTTT
J gene: TRBJ1-4
D gene: TRBD1
V gene: TRBV4-3
clone size: NA

CDR3 protein: CASFETGDTTDTQYF
CDR3 DNA: TGCGCCAGCTTCGAGACGGGGGATACCACAGATACGCAGTATTTT
J gene: TRBJ2-3
D gene: NA
V gene: TRBV10-2
clone size: NA

CDR3 protein: CAWSTGRGLGQPQHF
CDR3 DNA: TGTGCCTGGAGTACCGGCAGGGGACTGGGACAGCCCCAGCATTTT
J gene: TRBJ1-5
D gene: NA
V gene: TRBV30
clone size: NA

CDR3 protein: CSVWTSRPYEQYF
CDR3 DNA: TGCAGCGTGTGGACTAGCAGACCCTACGAGCAGTACTTC
J gene: TRBJ2-7
D gene: TRBD2
V gene: TRBV29-1
clone size: NA

CDR3 protein: CASSYVSGTPAEAFF
CDR3 DNA: TGTGCCAGCAGTTACGTTTCCGGGACGCCCGCTGAAGCTTTCTTT
J gene: TRBJ1-1
D gene: NA
V gene: TRBV6-5
clone size: NA

CDR3 protein: CASSNLVADTQYF
CDR3 DNA: TGTGCCAGTAGTAATTTAGTCGCAGATACGCAGTATTTT
J gene: TRBJ2-3
D gene: NA
V gene: TRBV19
clone size: NA

CDR3 protein: CAWSRKGWSNQPQHF
CDR3 DNA: TGTGCCTGGAGTAGGAAGGGGTGGAGCAATCAGCCCCAGCATTTT
J gene: TRBJ1-5
D gene: NA
V gene: TRBV30
clone size: NA

CDR3 protein: CASSASGGWGTEAFF
CDR3 DNA: TGTGCCAGCAGTGCCTCGGGGGGGTGGGGCACTGAAGCTTTCTTT
J gene: TRBJ1-1
D gene: NA
V gene: TRBV27
clone size: NA

CDR3 protein: CASSVGGGSGANVLTF
CDR3 DNA: TGTGCCAGCAGCGTAGGCGGGGGCTCTGGGGCCAACGTCCTGACTTTC
J gene: TRBJ2-6
D gene: TRBD2
V gene: TRBV9
clone size: NA

CDR3 protein: CASSDGTRAGNIQYF
CDR3 DNA: TGTGCCAGCAGCGATGGGACGCGGGCAGGGAACATTCAGTACTTC
J gene: TRBJ2-4
D gene: NA
V gene: TRBV7-8
clone size: NA

CDR3 protein: CASGPSGISEQYF
CDR3 DNA: TGTGCCAGCGGGCCTAGCGGGATAAGCGAGCAGTACTTC
J gene: TRBJ2-7
D gene: TRBD2
V gene: TRBV27
clone size: NA

CDR3 protein: CSTYRGLEAFF
CDR3 DNA: TGCAGCACTTACAGGGGTTTAGAAGCTTTCTTT
J gene: TRBJ1-1
D gene: TRBD1
V gene: TRBV29-1
clone size: NA

CDR3 protein: CASAAELQGAYGYTF
CDR3 DNA: TGTGCCAGCGCTGCGGAATTACAGGGGGCCTATGGCTACACCTTC
J gene: TRBJ1-2
D gene: TRBD1
V gene: TRBV6-5
clone size: few

CDR3 protein: CASSDGLAGVKGPLGQYF
CDR3 DNA: TGTGCCAGCAGTGATGGCCTAGCGGGAGTCAAAGGCCCCCTTGGGCAGTACTTC
J gene: TRBJ2-7
D gene: TRBD2
V gene: TRBV2
clone size: NA